This TCR beta chain was identified during a study of T cell changes during pregnancy in multiple sclerosis. There are 15 residues in the CDR3. Per germline, CDR1 SQVTM and CDR2 ANQGSEA. With 3 bases removed from V and 3 bases from J, the gap between germline ends came to 17 bases. Profiling relied on immunoSEQ multiplex PCR, and the TCRdb table lists in-frame clones only, not all of them. The table has fewer than 70,000 clones, roughly 89% seen once. The sequenced material came from peripheral blood from another person, used as feeder cells. This TCR was recovered from a human donor whose cells served as feeder cells for cultures in a pregnancy study. The chain joins TRBV29-1 to TRBJ1-1; D uncertain. CDR3 loop: CSVDLRLSLDTEAFF. The CDR3 DNA reads TGCAGCGTTGATCTTCGGCTCTCTCTGGACACTGAAGCTTTCTTT.